This record covers a single T cell receptor beta chain. Per the germline V gene, CDR1 is SGDLS and CDR2 is YYNGEE. The CDR3 sequence is 14 residues long. J lost 2 bases, V lost 4 bases, and 5 bases had no gene match. These data originate in a study of control samples from healthy donors and cancer patients. TCRdb keeps only in-frame clones here, not all; method: immunoSEQ multiplex PCR. The sample has about 180,000 clones, 90% to 95% seen once. The V call is TRBV9, the J call TRBJ2-5; TRBD2 matches at 7 bases. This receptor was identified in a man under 40 in good health. The sample comprised blood. CDR3 protein: CASSPRDYQETQYF. The CDR3, as DNA: TGTGCCAGCAGCCCAAGGGACTATCAAGAGACCCAGTACTTC.